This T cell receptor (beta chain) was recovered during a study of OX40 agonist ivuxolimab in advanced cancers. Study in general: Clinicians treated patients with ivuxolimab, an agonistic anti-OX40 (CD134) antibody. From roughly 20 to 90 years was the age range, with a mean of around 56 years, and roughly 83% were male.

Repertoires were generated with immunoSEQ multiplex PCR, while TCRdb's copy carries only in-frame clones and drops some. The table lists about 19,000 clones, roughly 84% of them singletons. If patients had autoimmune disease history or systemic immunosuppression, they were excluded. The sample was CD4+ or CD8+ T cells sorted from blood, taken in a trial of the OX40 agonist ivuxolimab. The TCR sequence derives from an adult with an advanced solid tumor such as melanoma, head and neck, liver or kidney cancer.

CDR3 DNA sequence: TGCGCCAGCAGCTTGGGGACAGACAGTTCCTACGAGCAGTACTTC. This codes for CASSLGTDSSYEQYF. V and J are TRBV5-1 and TRBJ2-5; D perhaps matches TRBD1 (6 bases). The DNA end favors TRBJ2-7, so the J call may be wrong. The germline V gene has CDR1 SGHRS and CDR2 YFSETQ. This CDR3 has 15 residues.